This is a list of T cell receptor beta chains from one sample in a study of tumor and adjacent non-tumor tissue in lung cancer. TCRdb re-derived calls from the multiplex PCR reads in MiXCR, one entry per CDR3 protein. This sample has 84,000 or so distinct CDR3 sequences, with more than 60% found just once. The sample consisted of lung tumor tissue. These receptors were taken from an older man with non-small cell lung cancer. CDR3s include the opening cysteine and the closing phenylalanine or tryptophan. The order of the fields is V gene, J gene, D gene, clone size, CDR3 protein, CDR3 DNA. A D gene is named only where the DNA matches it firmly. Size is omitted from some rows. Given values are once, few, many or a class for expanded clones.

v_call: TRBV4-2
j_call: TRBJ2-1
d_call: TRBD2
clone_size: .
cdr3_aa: CASSQGRLAGYNEKFF
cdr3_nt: TGTGCCAGCAGCCAAGGGAGACTAGCGGGGTACAATGAAAAGTTCTTC

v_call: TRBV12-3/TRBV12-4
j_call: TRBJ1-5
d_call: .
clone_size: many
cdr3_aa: CASSLALQGAQPQHF
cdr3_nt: TGTGCCAGCAGTTTAGCGCTACAGGGCGCTCAGCCCCAGCATTTT

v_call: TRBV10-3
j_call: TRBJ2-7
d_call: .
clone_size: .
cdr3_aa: CPISELNYEQYF
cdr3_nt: TGTCCCATCAGTGAACTCAACTACGAGCAGTACTTC

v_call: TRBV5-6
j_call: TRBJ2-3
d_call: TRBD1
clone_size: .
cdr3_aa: CASTMTGDTDTQYF
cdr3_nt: TGTGCCAGCACCATGACAGGGGACACAGATACGCAGTATTTT

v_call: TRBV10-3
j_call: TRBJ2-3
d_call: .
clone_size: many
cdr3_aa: CAISDGAYTDTQYF
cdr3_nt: TGTGCCATCAGTGATGGGGCGTACACAGATACGCAGTATTTT

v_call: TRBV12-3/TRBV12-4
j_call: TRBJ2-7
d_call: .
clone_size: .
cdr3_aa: CASNPTYYELYF
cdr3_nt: TGTGCCAGCAATCCGACATACTACGAACTGTACTTC

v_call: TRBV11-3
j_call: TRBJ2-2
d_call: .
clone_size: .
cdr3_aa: CVTSLVEAGELFF
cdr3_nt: TGTGTTACCAGCCTAGTTGAGGCCGGGGAGCTGTTTTTT

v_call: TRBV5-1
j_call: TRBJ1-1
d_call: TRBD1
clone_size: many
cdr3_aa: CASSSDRVNTEAFF
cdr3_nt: TGCGCCAGCAGTTCGGACAGGGTGAACACTGAAGCTTTCTTT

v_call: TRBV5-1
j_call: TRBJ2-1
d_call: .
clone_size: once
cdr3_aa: CASSGTARSVNERFF
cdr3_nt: TGCGCCAGTAGCGGTACTGCGCGGAGCGTCAATGAGCGGTTCTTC

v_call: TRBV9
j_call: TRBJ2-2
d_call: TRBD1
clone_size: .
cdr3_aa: CASSVGDRVANTGELFF
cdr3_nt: TGTGCCAGCAGCGTAGGAGACAGGGTCGCGAACACCGGGGAGCTGTTTTTT

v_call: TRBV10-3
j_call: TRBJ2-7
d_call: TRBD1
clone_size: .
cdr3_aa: CAIRPRQGSYEQNF
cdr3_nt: TGTGCCATCAGACCGAGACAGGGCTCCTACGAGCAGAACTTC

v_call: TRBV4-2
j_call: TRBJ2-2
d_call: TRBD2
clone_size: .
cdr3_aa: CASSQAAASAEGSGELFF
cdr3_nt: TGTGCCAGCAGCCAAGCCGCGGCTAGCGCTGAGGGGAGCGGGGAGCTGTTTTTC

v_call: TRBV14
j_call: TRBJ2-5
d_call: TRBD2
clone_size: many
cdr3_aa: CASSHHGLAGGPRETQYF
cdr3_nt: TGTGCCAGCAGTCATCATGGACTAGCGGGAGGGCCCCGAGAGACCCAGTACTTC

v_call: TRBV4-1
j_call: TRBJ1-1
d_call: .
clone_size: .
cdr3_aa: CASSPRTTSWGDTEAFF
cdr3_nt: TGCGCCAGCAGCCCCAGAACGACGAGTTGGGGTGACACTGAAGCTTTCTTT